This record concerns one TCR beta chain sequence. This record comes from a study of shared clonotypes between healthy human individuals. The CDR3 contains 14 residues. CDR1 and CDR2 from the germline V gene are SGDLS and YYNGEE. With 3 bases clipped from V and 0 bases from J, the junction kept 2 bases outside the gene matches. TCRdb's copy holds only in-frame clones and misses some; the assay was immunoSEQ multiplex PCR. This table has roughly 2.2 million clones, more than 80% appearing once. Sample: naive CD4+ T cells from PBMCs. Noted subset: CD45RA+ positively selected. V and J are TRBV9 and TRBJ1-2, with TRBD1 matching over 7 bases. The receptor was isolated from a man younger than 30 in good health. Some clones in this sample may be carry-over from other donors' samples. CDR3 residues: CASSGTGANYGYTF. DNA of the CDR3: TGTGCCAGCAGCGGGACAGGAGCTAACTATGGCTACACCTTC.